The 28 T cell receptor beta chains in this list originate from one sample, sequenced in a study of OX40 agonist ivuxolimab in advanced cancers. Assay: immunoSEQ multiplex PCR; the TCRdb copy retains only in-frame clones and omits some. The sample includes about 36,000 clones, roughly 80% of them seen just once. Sample: CD4+ or CD8+ T cells sorted from blood, taken in a trial of the OX40 agonist ivuxolimab. Every receptor here comes from an adult with an advanced solid tumor such as melanoma, head and neck, liver or kidney cancer.

This clone has just a few counts. The J gene is TRBJ1-1, the V gene TRBV7-6; 7 positions agree with TRBD1. This CDR3 is built from 13 residues. CDR1 is SGHVS and CDR2 is FNYEAQ in the germline V gene. With 5 bases clipped from V and 4 bases from J, the junction kept 4 bases outside the gene matches. The CDR3 here is CASSKTGITEAFF. CDR3 nucleotides: TGTGCCAGCAGCAAGACAGGGATCACTGAAGCTTTCTTT.

The rearrangement links TRBV19 to TRBJ1-2, with a weak D call TRBD1 (5 bases). Germline V gene data show CDR1 as LNHDA and CDR2 as SQIVND (reference sequence). Trimming removed 2 bases at V and 4 bases at J, with 11 bases between. This CDR3 spans 14 amino acids. The CDR3 coding sequence is TGTGCCAGTAGTATATCTTCCCAGGGCTATGGCTACACCTTC. This translates into CASSISSQGYGYTF. Drawing the rest from reference TRBV19 and TRBJ1-2, the complete variable domain is DGGITQSPKYLFRKEGQNVTLSCEQNLNHDAMYWYRQDPGQGLRLIYYSQIVNDFQKGDIAEGYSVSREKKESFPLTVTSAQKNPTAFYLCASSISSQGYGYTFGSGTRLTVV.

The chain links TRBV27 to TRBJ2-7; 7 bases are shared with TRBD1. The CDR3 totals 14 residues. The junction had 6 bases not matched to a gene; V was cut back by 5 bases and J by 2 bases. CDR1 and CDR2 from the germline V gene are MNHEY and SMNVEV (reference sequence). This chain's CDR3 is CASSLGDRAYEQYF. DNA for the CDR3: TGTGCCAGCAGTCTCGGGGACAGAGCCTACGAGCAGTACTTC.

The V call is TRBV11-2, the J call TRBJ2-7; perhaps D is TRBD1 or TRBD2 (5 bases each). V lost 2 bases and J lost 5, with 13 bases in between. Germline lookup yields CDR1 SGHAT and CDR2 FQNNGV. The CDR3 runs to 14 residues. CDR3 region: CASSLMLGADEQYF. For the CDR3, the DNA is TGTGCCAGCAGCTTAATGCTCGGGGCAGACGAGCAGTACTTC.

The chain combines TRBV6-1 with TRBJ2-5; 7 nucleotides match TRBD2. Germline V gene sequence: CDR1 MNHNS, CDR2 SASEGT. V dropped 3 bases and J dropped 1; count of bases not matched to a gene: 8. This CDR3 region has 16 residues. The CDR3 nucleotides are TGTGCCAGCAGTGAGGCTGGGGGAGGGGTCCAAGAGACCCAGTACTTC. Translating it yields CASSEAGGGVQETQYF.

V gene TRBV4-1 combines with J gene TRBJ1-2; weak D call: TRBD1 (5 bases). CDR1 is MGHRA and CDR2 is YSYEKL in the germline V gene. The CDR3 length is 14 residues. Trimming left V 4 bases short and J 5 bases short, with 14 bases between. The CDR3 loop reads CASSPGRGAYGYTF. CDR3 nucleotides: TGCGCCAGCAGCCCGGGGAGAGGGGCATATGGCTACACCTTC.

CDR3 sequence (DNA): TGCGCCAGCAGCTTGGAGGGCTATGGCTACACCTTC. Protein: CASSLEGYGYTF. The rearrangement links TRBV5-1 to TRBJ1-2; the D is unclear. The CDR3 extends over 12 amino acids. Germline values: CDR1 SGHRS, CDR2 YFSETQ. With 0 bases removed from V and 4 bases from J, the gap between germline ends came to 4 bases. Variable domain in full (rest from reference TRBV5-1 and TRBJ1-2): KAGVTQTPRYLIKTRGQQVTLSCSPISGHRSVSWYQQTPGQGLQFLFEYFSETQRNKGNFPGRFSGRQFSNSRSEMNVSTLELGDSALYLCASSLEGYGYTFGSGTRLTVV.

The chain recombines TRBV11-1 with TRBJ2-3, with 11 bases matching TRBD1. Germline V CDR1 and CDR2: SGHAT, FQDESV (reference sequence). The V segment lost 5 bases and the J segment 3 bases; nucleotides outside the gene matches: 10. The CDR3 length is 17 residues. The CDR3 region is CASSKRTGGFGTDTQYF. CDR3 bases: TGTGCCAGCAGCAAAAGGACAGGGGGCTTCGGGACAGATACGCAGTATTTT.

The chain recombines TRBV4-1 with TRBJ1-2; D is undetermined. Trimming removed 0 bases from V and 4 bases from J, with 12 bases in between. Germline V gene lookup returns CDR1 MGHRA and CDR2 YSYEKL. This CDR3 comprises 15 residues. Written as DNA, the CDR3 is TGCGCCAGCAGCCAAGAGAGGGCGGGGATCTATGGCTACACCTTC. Residues: CASSQERAGIYGYTF.

The chain is built from TRBV7-9 and TRBJ1-2, with 11 bases aligning to TRBD1. Germline V lookup: CDR1 SEHNR, CDR2 FQNEAQ (reference sequence). V shed 1 base, J shed 8 bases, and the junction held 6 bases outside the gene matches. This CDR3 has 15 amino acids. The CDR3 protein is CASSLDGQGAIGYTF. The CDR3 bases are TGTGCCAGCAGCTTAGATGGACAGGGGGCTATCGGCTACACCTTC.

This sequence joins TRBV19 and TRBJ2-1; 11 bases match TRBD1. Germline loops: CDR1 LNHDA, CDR2 SQIVND (reference sequence). CDR3 size: 16 residues. With V trimmed by 5 bases and J by 5 bases, 8 bases remained unmatched. CDR3 coding DNA: TGTGCCAGTAGTTATAAAGGACAGGGGGCGGACAATGAGCAGTTCTTC. It yields the protein CASSYKGQGADNEQFF.

The chain links TRBV30 to TRBJ1-4; D remains unclear. V lost 3 bases and J 2 bases, leaving 10 bases between the germline ends. Germline CDR1 is GTSNPN and CDR2 is SVGIG (reference sequence). The CDR3 is made up of 14 amino acids. The CDR3 spells CAWSPSRTNEKLFF. In DNA form, the CDR3 reads TGTGCCTGGAGCCCTAGTAGGACTAATGAAAAACTGTTTTTT. Variable domain in full (rest from reference TRBV30 and TRBJ1-4): SQTIHQWPATLVQPVGSPLSLECTVEGTSNPNLYWYRQAAGRGLQLLFYSVGIGQISSEVPQNLSASRPQDRQFILSSKKLLLSDSGFYLCAWSPSRTNEKLFFGSGTQLSVL.

The rearrangement links TRBV7-2 to TRBJ2-1, with D unresolved. The CDR3 is 14 residues long. Germline loops: CDR1 SGHTA, CDR2 FQGNSA. The germline V and J ends were trimmed by 3 bases and 4 bases, with 10 bases remaining between them. The CDR3 loop is CASSLTSLYNEQFF. The CDR3 nucleotides read TGTGCCAGCAGCTTGACAAGCTTATACAATGAGCAGTTCTTC. Full variable domain (remainder filled in from reference TRBV7-2 and TRBJ2-1): GAGVSQSPSNKVTEKGKDVELRCDPISGHTALYWYRQSLGQGLEFLIYFQGNSAPDKSGLPSDRFSAERTGGSVSTLTIQRTQQEDSAVYLCASSLTSLYNEQFFGPGTRLTVL.

This clone was seen a handful of times. The CDR3 DNA sequence: TGTGCCAGCAGCCCTCAGGGACAGGGCGTAGAGACCCAGTACTTC. Translating it yields CASSPQGQGVETQYF. The chain carries TRBV9 and TRBJ2-5; 9 bases line up with TRBD1. This CDR3 comprises 15 residues. Germline trimming cut 4 bases from V and 4 bases from J; bases unmatched to any gene: 8. The germline V gene encodes CDR1 SGDLS and CDR2 YYNGEE.

The chain has TRBV18 and TRBJ1-5, with a possible D match to TRBD1 (5 bases). The V gene lost 3 bases and the J gene lost 4 bases, with 10 bases spanning the gap. The CDR3 covers 14 residues. Germline CDR1 reads KGHSH; CDR2 reads LQKENI. In DNA form, the CDR3 reads TGTGCCAGCTCACCTGCAGGGCTGAATCAGCCCCAGCATTTT. The encoded protein is CASSPAGLNQPQHF.

The chain is built from TRBV5-1 and TRBJ2-1; 7 positions match TRBD1. The CDR3 loop spans 15 amino acids. V lost 0 bases to trimming and J lost 7 bases; unmatched junction nucleotides: 7. Germline CDR1 is SGHRS and CDR2 is YFSETQ. CDR3 DNA: TGCGCCAGCAGCTTGGGGACAGGCTACATGAATGAGCAGTTCTTC. Protein product: CASSLGTGYMNEQFF. Looking up the rest from reference TRBV5-1 and TRBJ2-1 gives the full variable domain: KAGVTQTPRYLIKTRGQQVTLSCSPISGHRSVSWYQQTPGQGLQFLFEYFSETQRNKGNFPGRFSGRQFSNSRSEMNVSTLELGDSALYLCASSLGTGYMNEQFFGPGTRLTVL.

V and J are TRBV14 and TRBJ2-7; 8 bases map to TRBD1. Germline V lookup: CDR1 SGHDN, CDR2 FVKESK. The CDR3 spans 13 residues. V dropped 4 bases and J dropped 6; count of bases not matched to a gene: 5. The CDR3 loop reads CASSPAGGSEQYF. DNA for the CDR3: TGTGCCAGCAGCCCTGCAGGGGGCAGCGAGCAGTACTTC.

The chain carries TRBV9 and TRBJ2-7, with D perhaps TRBD2 (5 bases). The CDR3 covers 13 residues. Germline V gene sequence: CDR1 SGDLS, CDR2 YYNGEE. The germline V and J ends were trimmed by 0 bases and 5 bases, with 9 bases remaining between them. CDR3 loop: CASSVAGIDEQYF. The CDR3 coding sequence is TGTGCCAGCAGCGTAGCGGGGATCGACGAGCAGTACTTC.

This rearrangement joins TRBV5-5 to TRBJ1-5, with D perhaps TRBD1 (5 bases). The length of the CDR3 is 15 residues. Germline V gives CDR1 SGHKS, CDR2 YYEKEE (reference sequence). Trimming left V 2 bases short and J 1 base short, with 10 bases between. The CDR3 DNA reads TGTGCCAGCAGCTTTGGCCGGGGGAGCAATCAGCCCCAGCATTTT. Its protein product is CASSFGRGSNQPQHF.

The chain has TRBV10-3 and TRBJ2-1, with D tentatively TRBD2 (5 bases). The CDR3 sequence is 16 residues long. The V and J ends lost 0 bases and 9 bases respectively, with 18 bases between them. Germline loops: CDR1 ENHRY, CDR2 SYGVKD. The CDR3 DNA follows: TGTGCCATCAGTGAGTCTTCGCTAGCTAAAACCGCTGAGCAGTTCTTC. It is translated as CAISESSLAKTAEQFF.

This chain links TRBV18 with TRBJ1-5; D uncertain. The V gene lost 3 bases and the J gene lost 2 bases, with 11 bases spanning the gap. Per the germline V gene, CDR1 is KGHSH and CDR2 is LQKENI. CDR3 length: 15 residues. As DNA, the CDR3 is TGTGCCAGCTCACCTTTCGACAAGGGCAATCAGCCCCAGCATTTT. This codes for CASSPFDKGNQPQHF.

This rearrangement joins TRBV9 to TRBJ2-7; D may be TRBD2 (5 bases). The CDR3 is made up of 14 amino acids. V lost 0 bases to trimming and J lost 5 bases, with 12 bases between them. The germline V gene encodes CDR1 SGDLS and CDR2 YYNGEE. This chain's CDR3 is CASSVAAGSHEQYF. DNA of the CDR3: TGTGCCAGCAGCGTAGCGGCGGGTTCTCACGAGCAGTACTTC. Complete variable domain (other parts from reference TRBV9 and TRBJ2-7): DSGVTQTPKHLITATGQRVTLRCSPRSGDLSVYWYQQSLDQGLQFLIQYYNGEERAKGNILERFSAQQFPDLHSELNLSSLELGDSALYFCASSVAAGSHEQYFGPGTRLTVT.

The V call is TRBV10-1, the J call TRBJ2-1; 12 bases fit TRBD2. With V trimmed by 6 bases and J by 5 bases, 2 bases remained unmatched. CDR3 length: 14 residues. Looked up from germline, CDR1 is WNHNN and CDR2 is SYGVQD (reference sequence). In nucleotides, the CDR3 is TGCGCCAGCAGAAGGACTAGCGGGGACAATGAGCAGTTCTTC. Translating it yields CASRRTSGDNEQFF.

The chain has TRBV10-3 and TRBJ2-3, with 7 bases identical to TRBD1. V shed 4 bases and J 0 bases; nucleotides not matched to a gene: 22. From germline, CDR1 is ENHRY and CDR2 SYGVKD. The CDR3 has 21 residues. The CDR3 loop reads CAISGKKGAFSKESSTDTQYF. The CDR3, as DNA: TGTGCCATCAGTGGGAAGAAGGGGGCTTTCTCAAAGGAATCTAGCACAGATACGCAGTATTTT.

The chain has TRBV30 and TRBJ2-2; D possibly corresponds to TRBD2 (5 bases). V dropped 7 bases and J dropped 7 bases, with 13 bases sitting between them. Looked up from germline, CDR1 is GTSNPN and CDR2 is SVGIG (reference sequence). This CDR3 spans 12 amino acids. In DNA form, the CDR3 reads TGTGCCTTCAATTGGGCGGGCGGGGAGCTGTTTTTT. Protein product: CAFNWAGGELFF.

This chain joins TRBV2 and TRBJ1-5; 8 bases line up with TRBD1. From germline, CDR1 is SNHLY and CDR2 FYNNEI. V trimming: 6 bases; J trimming: 2 bases; junction bases outside the gene matches: 3. The CDR3 has 14 amino acids. This CDR3 is CASSKQGGNQPQHF. CDR3 in DNA: TGTGCCAGCAGCAAACAGGGGGGCAATCAGCCCCAGCATTTT.

This clone was detected only a few times. V and J are TRBV7-6 and TRBJ2-5; 12 bases agree with TRBD2. The CDR3 has 16 residues. Germline V gene sequence: CDR1 SGHVS, CDR2 FNYEAQ. V lost 2 bases, J lost 5 bases, and 6 bases stayed unmatched. CDR3 sequence: CASSLTGLAGWETQYF. The CDR3 DNA is TGTGCCAGCAGCTTAACCGGACTAGCGGGGTGGGAGACCCAGTACTTC.

The rearrangement joins TRBV2 to TRBJ1-2, with D possibly TRBD1 on 6 matching bases. CDR1 is SNHLY, CDR2 FYNNEI, per germline. V lost 6 bases, J lost 7 bases, and 15 bases lay in between. This CDR3 region has 13 residues. The CDR3 sequence: CASSVGGGAGYTF. The CDR3 nucleotides read TGTGCCAGCAGCGTGGGGGGGGGCGCTGGCTACACCTTC.